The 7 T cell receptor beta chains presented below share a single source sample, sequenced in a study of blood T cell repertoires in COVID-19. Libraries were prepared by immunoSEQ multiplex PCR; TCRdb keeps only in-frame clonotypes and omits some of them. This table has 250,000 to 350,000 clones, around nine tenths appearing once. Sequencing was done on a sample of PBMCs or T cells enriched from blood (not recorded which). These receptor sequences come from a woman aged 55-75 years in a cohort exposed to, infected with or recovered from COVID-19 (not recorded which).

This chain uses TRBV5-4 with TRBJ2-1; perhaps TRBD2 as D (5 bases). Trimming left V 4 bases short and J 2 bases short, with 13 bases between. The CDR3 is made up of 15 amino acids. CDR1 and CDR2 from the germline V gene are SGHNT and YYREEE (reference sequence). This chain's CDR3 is CASSPELGTYNEQFF. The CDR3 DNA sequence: TGTGCCAGCAGCCCCGAACTAGGTACCTACAATGAGCAGTTCTTC.

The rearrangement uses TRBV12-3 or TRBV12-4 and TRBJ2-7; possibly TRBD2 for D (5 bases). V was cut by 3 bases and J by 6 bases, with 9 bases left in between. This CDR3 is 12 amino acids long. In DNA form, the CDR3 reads TGTGCCAGCAGTTTGAGGGTGACCGAGCAGTACTTC. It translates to CASSLRVTEQYF.

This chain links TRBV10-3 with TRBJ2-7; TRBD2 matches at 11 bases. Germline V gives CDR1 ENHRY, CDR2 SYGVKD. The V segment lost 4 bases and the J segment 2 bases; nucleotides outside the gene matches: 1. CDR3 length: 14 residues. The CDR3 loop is CAISAGLAAYEQYF. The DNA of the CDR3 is TGTGCCATCAGTGCGGGACTAGCGGCCTACGAGCAGTACTTC.

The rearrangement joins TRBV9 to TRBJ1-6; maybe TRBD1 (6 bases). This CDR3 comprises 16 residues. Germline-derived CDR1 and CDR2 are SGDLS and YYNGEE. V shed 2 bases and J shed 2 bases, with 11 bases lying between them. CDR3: CASSVQPGAYNSPLHF. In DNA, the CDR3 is TGTGCCAGCAGCGTTCAACCAGGGGCCTATAATTCACCCCTCCACTTT.

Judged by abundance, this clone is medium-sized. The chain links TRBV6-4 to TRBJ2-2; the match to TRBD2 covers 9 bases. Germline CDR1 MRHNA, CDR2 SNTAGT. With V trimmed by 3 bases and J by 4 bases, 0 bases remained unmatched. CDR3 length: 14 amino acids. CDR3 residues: CASSEAGGTGELFF. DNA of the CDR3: TGTGCCAGCAGTGAAGCGGGAGGCACCGGGGAGCTGTTTTTT.

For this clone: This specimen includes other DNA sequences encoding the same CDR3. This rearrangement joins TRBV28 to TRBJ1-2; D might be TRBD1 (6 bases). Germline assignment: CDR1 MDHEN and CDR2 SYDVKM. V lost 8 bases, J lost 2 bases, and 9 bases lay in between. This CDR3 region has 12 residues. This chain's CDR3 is CASSGQNYGYTF. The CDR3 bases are TGTGCCAGCTCGGGACAAAACTATGGCTACACCTTC.

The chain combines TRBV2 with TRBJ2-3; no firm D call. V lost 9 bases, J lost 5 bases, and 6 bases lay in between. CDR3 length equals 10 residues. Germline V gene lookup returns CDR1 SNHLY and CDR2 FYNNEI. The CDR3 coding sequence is TGTGCCAGTTTTCAAGATACGCAGTATTTT. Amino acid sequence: CASFQDTQYF.